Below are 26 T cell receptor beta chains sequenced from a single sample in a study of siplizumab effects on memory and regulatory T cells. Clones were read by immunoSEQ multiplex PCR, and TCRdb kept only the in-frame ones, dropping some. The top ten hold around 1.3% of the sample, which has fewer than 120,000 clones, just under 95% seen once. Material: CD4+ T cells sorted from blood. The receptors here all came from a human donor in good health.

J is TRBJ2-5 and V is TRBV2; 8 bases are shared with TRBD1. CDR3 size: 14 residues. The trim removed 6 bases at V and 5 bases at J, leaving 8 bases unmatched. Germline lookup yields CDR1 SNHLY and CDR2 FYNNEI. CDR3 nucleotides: TGTGCCAGCAGATTCCAGGGGGCTGGGGAGACCCAGTACTTC. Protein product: CASRFQGAGETQYF. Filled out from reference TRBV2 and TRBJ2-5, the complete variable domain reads EPEVTQTPSHQVTQMGQEVILRCVPISNHLYFYWYRQILGQKVEFLVSFYNNEISEKSEIFDDQFSVERPDGSNFTLKIRSTKLEDSAMYFCASRFQGAGETQYFGPGTRLLVL.

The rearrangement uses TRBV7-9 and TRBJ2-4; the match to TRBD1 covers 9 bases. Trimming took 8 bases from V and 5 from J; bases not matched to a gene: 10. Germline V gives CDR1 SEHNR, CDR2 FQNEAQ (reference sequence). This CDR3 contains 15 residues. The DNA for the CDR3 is TGTGCCAGCTCACGGGACAGGGCGAAAGAAAACATTCAGTACTTC. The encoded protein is CASSRDRAKENIQYF.

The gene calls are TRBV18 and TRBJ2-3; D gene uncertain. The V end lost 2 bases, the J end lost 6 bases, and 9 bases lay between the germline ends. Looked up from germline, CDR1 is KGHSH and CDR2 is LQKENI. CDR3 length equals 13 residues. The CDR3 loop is CASSPNPSDTQYF. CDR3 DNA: TGTGCCAGCTCACCAAACCCATCCGATACGCAGTATTTT.

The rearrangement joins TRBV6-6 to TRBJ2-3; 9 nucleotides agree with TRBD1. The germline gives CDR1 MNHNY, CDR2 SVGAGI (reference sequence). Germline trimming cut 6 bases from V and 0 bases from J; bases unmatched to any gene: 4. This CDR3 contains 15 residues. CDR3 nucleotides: TGTGCCAGCAGACCGGGGACAGGGAGCACAGATACGCAGTATTTT. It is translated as CASRPGTGSTDTQYF.

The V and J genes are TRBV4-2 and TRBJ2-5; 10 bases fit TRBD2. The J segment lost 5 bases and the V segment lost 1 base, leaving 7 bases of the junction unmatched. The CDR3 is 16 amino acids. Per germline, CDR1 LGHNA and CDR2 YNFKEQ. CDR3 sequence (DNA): TGTGCCAGCAGCCAAGGAGCGGGGGGGGCCCGGGAGACCCAGTACTTC. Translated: CASSQGAGGARETQYF.

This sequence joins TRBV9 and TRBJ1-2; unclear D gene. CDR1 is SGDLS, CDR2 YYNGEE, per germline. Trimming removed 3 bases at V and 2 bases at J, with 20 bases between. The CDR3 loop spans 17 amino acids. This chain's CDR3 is CASSATSMSPENYGYTF. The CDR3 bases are TGTGCCAGCAGCGCCACCTCCATGTCACCGGAAAACTATGGCTACACCTTC.

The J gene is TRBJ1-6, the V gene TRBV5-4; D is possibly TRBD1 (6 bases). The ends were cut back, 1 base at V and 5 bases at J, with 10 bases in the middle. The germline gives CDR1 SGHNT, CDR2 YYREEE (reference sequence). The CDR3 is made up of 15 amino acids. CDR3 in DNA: TGTGCCAGCAGCTTGTCTGGGGGCCATAATTCACCCCTCCACTTT. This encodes CASSLSGGHNSPLHF. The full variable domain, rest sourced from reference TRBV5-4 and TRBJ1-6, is ETGVTQSPTHLIKTRGQQVTLRCSSQSGHNTVSWYQQALGQGPQFIFQYYREEENGRGNFPPRFSGLQFPNYSSELNVNALELDDSALYLCASSLSGGHNSPLHFGNGTRLTVT.

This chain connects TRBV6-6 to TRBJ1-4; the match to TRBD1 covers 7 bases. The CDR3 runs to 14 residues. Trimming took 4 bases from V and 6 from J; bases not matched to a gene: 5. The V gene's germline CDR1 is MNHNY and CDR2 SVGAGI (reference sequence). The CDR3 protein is CASSSDRPDEKLFF. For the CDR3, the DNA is TGTGCCAGCAGTTCGGACAGGCCCGATGAAAAACTGTTTTTT.

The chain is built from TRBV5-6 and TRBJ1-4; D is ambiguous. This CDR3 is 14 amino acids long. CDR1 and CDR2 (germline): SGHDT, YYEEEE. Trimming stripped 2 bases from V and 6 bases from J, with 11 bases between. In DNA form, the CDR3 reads TGTGCCAGCAGCTTCGGGTATTTGGATGAAAAACTGTTTTTT. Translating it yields CASSFGYLDEKLFF.

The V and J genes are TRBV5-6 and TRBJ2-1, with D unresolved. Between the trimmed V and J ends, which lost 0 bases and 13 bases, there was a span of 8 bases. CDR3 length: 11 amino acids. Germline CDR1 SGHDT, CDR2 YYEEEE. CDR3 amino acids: CASSLENLQFF. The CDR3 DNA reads TGTGCCAGCAGCTTGGAGAATCTTCAGTTCTTC.

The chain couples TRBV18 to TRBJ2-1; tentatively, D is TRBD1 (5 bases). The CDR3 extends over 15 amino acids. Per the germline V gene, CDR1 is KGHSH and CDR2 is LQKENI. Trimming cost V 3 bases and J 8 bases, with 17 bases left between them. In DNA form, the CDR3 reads TGTGCCAGCTCACCTTTGACTGGGGCTCGGGATGAGCAGTTCTTC. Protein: CASSPLTGARDEQFF.

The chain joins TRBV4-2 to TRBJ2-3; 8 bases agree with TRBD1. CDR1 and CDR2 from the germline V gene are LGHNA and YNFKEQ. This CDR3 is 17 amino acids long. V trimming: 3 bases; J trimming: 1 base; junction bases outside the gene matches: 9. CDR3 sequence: CASSHTINRGGTDTQYF. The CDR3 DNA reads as TGTGCCAGCAGCCACACAATAAACAGGGGGGGCACAGATACGCAGTATTTT.

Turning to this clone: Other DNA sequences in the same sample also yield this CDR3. The CDR3 protein is CASSLTGSGNTIYF. The CDR3 bases are TGCGCCAGCAGCTTGACGGGCTCTGGAAACACCATATATTTT. The chain joins TRBV5-1 to TRBJ1-3, with D uncertain. Germline assignment: CDR1 SGHRS and CDR2 YFSETQ. V lost 1 base and J 0 bases, leaving 5 bases between the germline ends. The CDR3 consists of 14 residues.

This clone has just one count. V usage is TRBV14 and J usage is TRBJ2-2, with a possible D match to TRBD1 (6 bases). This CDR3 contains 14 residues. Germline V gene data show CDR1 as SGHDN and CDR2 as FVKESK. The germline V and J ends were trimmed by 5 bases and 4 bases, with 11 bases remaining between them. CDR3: CASSYRDGTGELFF. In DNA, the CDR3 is TGTGCCAGCAGCTACAGGGATGGCACCGGGGAGCTGTTTTTT.

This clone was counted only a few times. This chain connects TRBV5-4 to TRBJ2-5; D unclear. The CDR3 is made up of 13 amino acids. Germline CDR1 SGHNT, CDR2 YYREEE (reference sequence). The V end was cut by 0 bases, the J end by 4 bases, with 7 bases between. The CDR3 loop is CASSLVPAETQYF. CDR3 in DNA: TGTGCCAGCAGCTTGGTTCCGGCAGAGACCCAGTACTTC.

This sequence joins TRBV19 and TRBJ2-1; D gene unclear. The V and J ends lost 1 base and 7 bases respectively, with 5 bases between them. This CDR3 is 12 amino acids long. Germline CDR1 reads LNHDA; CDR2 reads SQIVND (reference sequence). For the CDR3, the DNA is TGTGCCAGTAGTATAGCTGGAAATGAGCAGTTCTTC. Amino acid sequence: CASSIAGNEQFF.

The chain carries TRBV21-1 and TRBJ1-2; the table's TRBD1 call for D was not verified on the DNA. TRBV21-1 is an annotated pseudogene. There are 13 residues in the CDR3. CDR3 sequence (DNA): TGTGCCAGCAGCAAAGCGGGACATGACATGTCTACCTTC. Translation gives CASSKAGHDMSTF.

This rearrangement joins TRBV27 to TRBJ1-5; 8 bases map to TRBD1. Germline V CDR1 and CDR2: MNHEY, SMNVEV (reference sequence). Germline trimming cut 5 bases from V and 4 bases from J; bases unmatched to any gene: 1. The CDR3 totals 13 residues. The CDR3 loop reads CASSGTGNQPQHF. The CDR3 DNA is TGTGCCAGCAGTGGGACAGGAAATCAGCCCCAGCATTTT.

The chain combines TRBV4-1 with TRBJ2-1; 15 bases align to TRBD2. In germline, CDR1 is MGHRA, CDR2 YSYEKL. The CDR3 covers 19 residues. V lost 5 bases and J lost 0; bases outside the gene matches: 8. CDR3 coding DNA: TGCGCCAGCAGCAACGGACTAGCGGGAGGGAAGAGCTCCTACAATGAGCAGTTCTTC. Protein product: CASSNGLAGGKSSYNEQFF.

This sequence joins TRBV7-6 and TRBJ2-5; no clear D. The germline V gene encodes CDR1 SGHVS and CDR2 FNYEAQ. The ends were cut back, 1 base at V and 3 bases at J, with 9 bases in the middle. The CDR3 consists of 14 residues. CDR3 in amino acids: CASSLDSRKETQYF. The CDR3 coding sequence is TGTGCCAGCAGCTTAGATTCGCGGAAAGAGACCCAGTACTTC. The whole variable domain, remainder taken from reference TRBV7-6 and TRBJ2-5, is GAGVSQSPRYKVTKRGQDVALRCDPISGHVSLYWYRQALGQGPEFLTYFNYEAQQDKSGLPNDRFSAERPEGSISTLTIQRTEQRDSAMYRCASSLDSRKETQYFGPGTRLLVL.

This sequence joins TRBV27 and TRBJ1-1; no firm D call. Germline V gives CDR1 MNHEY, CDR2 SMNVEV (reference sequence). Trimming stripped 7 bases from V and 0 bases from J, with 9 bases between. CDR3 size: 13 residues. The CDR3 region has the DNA TGTGCCAGCACCACGTCCCTGAACACTGAAGCTTTCTTT. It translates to CASTTSLNTEAFF.

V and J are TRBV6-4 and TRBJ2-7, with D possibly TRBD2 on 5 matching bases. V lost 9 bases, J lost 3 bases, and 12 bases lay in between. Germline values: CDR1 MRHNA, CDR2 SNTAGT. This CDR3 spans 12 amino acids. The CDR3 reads CARTGRLYEQYF. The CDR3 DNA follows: TGTGCCAGAACGGGAAGACTCTACGAGCAGTACTTC.

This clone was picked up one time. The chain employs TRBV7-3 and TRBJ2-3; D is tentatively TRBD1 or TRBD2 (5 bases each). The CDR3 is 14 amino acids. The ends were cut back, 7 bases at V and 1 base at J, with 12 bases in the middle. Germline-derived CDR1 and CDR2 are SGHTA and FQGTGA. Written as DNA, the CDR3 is TGTGCCAGCAACCCGGGACCAGGCACAGATACGCAGTATTTT. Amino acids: CASNPGPGTDTQYF.

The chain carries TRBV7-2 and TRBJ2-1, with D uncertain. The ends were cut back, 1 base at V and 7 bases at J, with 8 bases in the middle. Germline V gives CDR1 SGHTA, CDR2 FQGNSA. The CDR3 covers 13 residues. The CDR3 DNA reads TGTGCCAGCAGCTTAGAACGAGCGAATGAGCAGTTCTTC. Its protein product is CASSLERANEQFF.

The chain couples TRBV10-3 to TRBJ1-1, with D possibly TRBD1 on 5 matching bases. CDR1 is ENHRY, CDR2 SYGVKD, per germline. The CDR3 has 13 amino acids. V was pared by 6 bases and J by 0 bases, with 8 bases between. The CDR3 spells CAIRGDMNTEAFF. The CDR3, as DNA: TGTGCCATCAGAGGGGATATGAACACTGAAGCTTTCTTT.

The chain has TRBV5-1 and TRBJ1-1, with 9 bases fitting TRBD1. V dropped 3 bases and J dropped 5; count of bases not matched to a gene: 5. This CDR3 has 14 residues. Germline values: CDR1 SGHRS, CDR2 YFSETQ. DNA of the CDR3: TGCGCCAGCAGCTCACAGGGGGCGCCGACTGAAGCTTTCTTT. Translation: CASSSQGAPTEAFF.